The clone carrying this T cell receptor (beta chain) was seen once. Its cognate antigen is unknown. This specimen belongs to a study of shared clonotypes between healthy human individuals. Study-wide results and limits: Depth of sequencing was expected to influence donor clonotype sharing.

Assay: immunoSEQ multiplex PCR; the TCRdb copy retains only in-frame clones and omits some. The table records around 2.1 million clones, approximately 95% of them present only once. CDR3 length equals 13 residues. Germline lookup yields CDR1 KGHSH and CDR2 LQKENI. Trimming removed 4 bases at V and 3 bases at J, with 10 bases between. The rearrangement links TRBV18 to TRBJ2-7; no reliable D call. The sample comprised naive CD4+ T cells sorted from blood. Stated subset: CD45RA+ positively selected. This clonotype was obtained from a man younger than 35 in good health. DNA of the CDR3: TGTGCCAGCTCACGGTCAGCTAACTACGAGCAGTACTTC. It codes for CASSRSANYEQYF.